This T cell receptor beta chain comes out of a study of T-cell reconstitution after alpha-beta-depleted transplantation in children. This clonotype has at least ten counts. Antigen unknown. The CDR3 contains 13 residues. The ends were cut back, 8 bases at V and 7 bases at J, with 16 bases in the middle. CDR1 is MDHEN, CDR2 SYDVKM, per germline. The authors prepared the TCRbeta library with unique molecular identifiers. Each CDR3 protein is one row after TCRdb ran MiXCR on the PCR reads. The sample lists 450,000 to 550,000 distinct CDR3 sequences; 10% to 12% were seen once. Broader study findings: Several hundred rapidly expanded clones from non-depleted graft cells reportedly supplied alpha-beta T cells about two months post-transplant. Where some patients showed high TCRbeta diversity at day 60, it came from recipient T cells and thymic progenitors that had survived. T-cell counts and diversity at one year following transplant were attributed mainly to newly produced T cells.

The chain is built from TRBV28 and TRBJ2-3, with a weak D call TRBD1 (6 bases). The source is a female patient between 2 and 15 years old who had a stem cell transplant for aplastic anemia, so the T cells may come from the graft donor. Source: PBMCs, mostly from graft donor cells, taken 180 days after TCRalphabeta/CD19-depleted stem cell transplant. CDR3 residues: CASENRVKYTQYF. The CDR3 bases are TGTGCCAGCGAGAACAGGGTTAAGTATACGCAGTATTTT. The full variable domain, its missing parts supplied by reference TRBV28 and TRBJ2-3, is DVKVTQSSRYLVKRTGEKVFLECVQDMDHENMFWYRQDPGLGLRLIYFSYDVKMKEKGDIPEGYSVSREKKERFSLILESASTNQTSMYLCASENRVKYTQYFGPGTRLTVL.